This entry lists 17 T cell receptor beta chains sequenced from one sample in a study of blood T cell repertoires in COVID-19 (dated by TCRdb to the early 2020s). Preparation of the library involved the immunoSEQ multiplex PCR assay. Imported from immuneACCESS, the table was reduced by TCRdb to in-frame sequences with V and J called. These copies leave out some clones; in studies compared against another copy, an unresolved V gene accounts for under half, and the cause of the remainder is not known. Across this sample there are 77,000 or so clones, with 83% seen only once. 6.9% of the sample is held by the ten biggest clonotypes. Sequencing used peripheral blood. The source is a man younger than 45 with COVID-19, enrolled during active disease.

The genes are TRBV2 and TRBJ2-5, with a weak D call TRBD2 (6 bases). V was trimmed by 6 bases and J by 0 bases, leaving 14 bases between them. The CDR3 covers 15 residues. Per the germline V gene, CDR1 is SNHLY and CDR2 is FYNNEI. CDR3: CASSQDGSYQETQYF. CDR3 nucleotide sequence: TGTGCCAGCAGCCAGGACGGGAGCTACCAAGAGACCCAGTACTTC.

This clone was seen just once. The CDR3: CASSVSGRTSYTDTQYF. CDR3 DNA sequence: TGTGCCAGCAGCGTTAGCGGGAGGACCTCTTACACAGATACGCAGTATTTT. The chain combines TRBV9 with TRBJ2-3; 10 positions match TRBD2. V shed 2 bases and J 2 bases; nucleotides not matched to a gene: 8. CDR1 is SGDLS and CDR2 is YYNGEE in the germline V gene. The CDR3 has 17 amino acids.

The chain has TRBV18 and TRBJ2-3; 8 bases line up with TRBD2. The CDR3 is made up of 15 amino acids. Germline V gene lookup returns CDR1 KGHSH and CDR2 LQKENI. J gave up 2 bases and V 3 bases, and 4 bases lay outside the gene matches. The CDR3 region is CASSPTGGDTDTQYF. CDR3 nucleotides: TGTGCCAGCTCACCGACCGGGGGGGACACAGATACGCAGTATTTT.

The CDR3 loop reads CASSYDRETGANVLTF. The CDR3 DNA sequence: TGTGCCAGCAGTTATGACAGGGAGACTGGGGCCAACGTCCTGACTTTC. The chain recombines TRBV28 with TRBJ2-6; TRBD1 matches 7 bases. Germline V CDR1 and CDR2: MDHEN, SYDVKM. With 4 bases clipped from V and 2 bases from J, the junction kept 5 bases outside the gene matches. CDR3 length: 16 amino acids.

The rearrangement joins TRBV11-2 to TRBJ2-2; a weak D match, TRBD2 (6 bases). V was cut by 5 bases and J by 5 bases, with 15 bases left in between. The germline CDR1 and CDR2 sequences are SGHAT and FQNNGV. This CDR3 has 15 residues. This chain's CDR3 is CASSANRAGTGELFF. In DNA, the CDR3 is TGTGCCAGCAGCGCGAATAGGGCGGGGACCGGGGAGCTGTTTTTT. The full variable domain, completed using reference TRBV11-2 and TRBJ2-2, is EAGVAQSPRYKIIEKRQSVAFWCNPISGHATLYWYQQILGQGPKLLIQFQNNGVVDDSQLPKDRFSAERLKGVDSTLKIQPAKLEDSAVYLCASSANRAGTGELFFGEGSRLTVL.

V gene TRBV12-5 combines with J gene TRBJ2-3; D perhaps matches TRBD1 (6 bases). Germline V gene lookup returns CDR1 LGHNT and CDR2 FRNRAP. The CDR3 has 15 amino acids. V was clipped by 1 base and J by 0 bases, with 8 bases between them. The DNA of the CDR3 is TGTGCTAGTGGTTTGGGGGACATAAGCACAGATACGCAGTATTTT. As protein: CASGLGDISTDTQYF.

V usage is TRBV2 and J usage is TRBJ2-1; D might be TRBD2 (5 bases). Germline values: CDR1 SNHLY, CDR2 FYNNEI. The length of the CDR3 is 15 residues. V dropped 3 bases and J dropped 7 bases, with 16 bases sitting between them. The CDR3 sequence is CASSDSGPRRNEQFF. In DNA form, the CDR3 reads TGTGCCAGCAGTGATAGTGGCCCCAGGAGGAATGAGCAGTTCTTC.

The CDR3 spells CASSLSSQNTGELFF. The CDR3 DNA reads TGTGCCAGCAGCTTGTCTAGCCAGAACACCGGGGAGCTGTTTTTT. V is TRBV11-2 and J is TRBJ2-2; D may be TRBD2 (5 bases). V lost 3 bases, J lost 1 base, and 9 bases lay in between. The CDR3 runs to 15 residues. Germline V gene sequence: CDR1 SGHAT, CDR2 FQNNGV.

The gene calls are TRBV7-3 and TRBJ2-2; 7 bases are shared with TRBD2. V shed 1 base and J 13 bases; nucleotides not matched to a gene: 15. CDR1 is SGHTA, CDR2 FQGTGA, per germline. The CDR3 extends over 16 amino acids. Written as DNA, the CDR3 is TGTGCCAGCAGCTTAAGAGGGGCGGGAGTGGATTCAAGGCTGTTTTTT. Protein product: CASSLRGAGVDSRLFF.

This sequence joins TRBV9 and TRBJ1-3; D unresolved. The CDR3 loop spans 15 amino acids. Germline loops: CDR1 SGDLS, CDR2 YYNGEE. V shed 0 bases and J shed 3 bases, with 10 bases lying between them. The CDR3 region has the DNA TGTGCCAGCAGCGTAGCCCAGTCGGGTGGAAACACCATATATTTT. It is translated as CASSVAQSGGNTIYF.

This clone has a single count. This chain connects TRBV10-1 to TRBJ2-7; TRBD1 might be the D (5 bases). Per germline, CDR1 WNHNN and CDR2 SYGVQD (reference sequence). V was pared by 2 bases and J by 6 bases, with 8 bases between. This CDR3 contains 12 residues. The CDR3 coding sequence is TGCGCCAGCAGTGAGGGAAGGGGCGAGCAGTACTTC. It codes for CASSEGRGEQYF.

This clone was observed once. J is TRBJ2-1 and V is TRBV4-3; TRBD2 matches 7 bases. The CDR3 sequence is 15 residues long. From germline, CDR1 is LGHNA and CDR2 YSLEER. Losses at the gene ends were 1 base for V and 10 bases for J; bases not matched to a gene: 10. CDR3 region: CASSQGGSAGEEQFF. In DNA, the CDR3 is TGCGCCAGCAGCCAAGGGGGTAGCGCGGGAGAAGAGCAGTTCTTC.

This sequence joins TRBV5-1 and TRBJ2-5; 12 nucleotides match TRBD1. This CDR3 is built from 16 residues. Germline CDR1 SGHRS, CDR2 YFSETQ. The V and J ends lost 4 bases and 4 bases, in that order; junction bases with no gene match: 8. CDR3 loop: CASSPGTGGFGETQYF. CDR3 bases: TGCGCCAGCAGCCCCGGGACAGGGGGCTTCGGAGAGACCCAGTACTTC.

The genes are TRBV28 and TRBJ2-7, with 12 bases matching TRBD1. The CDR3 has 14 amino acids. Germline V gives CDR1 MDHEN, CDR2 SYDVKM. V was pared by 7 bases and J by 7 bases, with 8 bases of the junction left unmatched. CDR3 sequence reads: CASNPGTGGWEQYF. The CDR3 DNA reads TGTGCCAGCAACCCCGGGACAGGGGGCTGGGAGCAGTACTTC.

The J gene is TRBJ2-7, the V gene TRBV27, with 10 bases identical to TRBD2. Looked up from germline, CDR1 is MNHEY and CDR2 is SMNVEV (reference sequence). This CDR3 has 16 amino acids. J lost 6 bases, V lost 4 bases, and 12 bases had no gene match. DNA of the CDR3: TGTGCCAGCAGTTCGTCAGCGGGAGGGCCCTCGGGCGAGCAGTACTTC. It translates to CASSSSAGGPSGEQYF.

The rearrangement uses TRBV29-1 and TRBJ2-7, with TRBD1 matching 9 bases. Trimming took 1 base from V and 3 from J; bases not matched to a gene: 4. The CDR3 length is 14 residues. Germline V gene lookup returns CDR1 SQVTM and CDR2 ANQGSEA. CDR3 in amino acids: CSVEGTGDYYEQYF. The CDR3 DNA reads TGCAGCGTTGAAGGGACAGGGGACTACTACGAGCAGTACTTC.

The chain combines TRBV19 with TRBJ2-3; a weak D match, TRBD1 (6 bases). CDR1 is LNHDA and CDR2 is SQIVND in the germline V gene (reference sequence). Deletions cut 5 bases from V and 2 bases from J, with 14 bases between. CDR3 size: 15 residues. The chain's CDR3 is CASSPDRVPTDTQYF. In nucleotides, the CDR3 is TGTGCCAGTAGTCCGGACAGAGTGCCCACAGATACGCAGTATTTT.